This record covers a single TCR beta chain. This clone occurred once. The antigen it recognizes is unknown. Base qualities are not at hand, and no much larger clone is one base apart. Collaborating institutions collected whole blood in K2EDTA tubes following their own protocols. For TCRbeta analysis, collaborator samples were shipped as frozen whole blood, as isolated PBMCs, or as DNA extracted from either sample type. The immunoSEQ Assay, a bias-controlled multiplex PCR, was used to amplify TCRbeta CDR3 regions from genomic DNA. As for how the authors treated the data: The number of nucleated cells in each sample was estimated by amplification of reference gene primers within the assay. To quantify the absolute abundance of each unique TCRbeta CDR3 rearrangement, sequence reads were collapsed and filtered. Productive Simpson clonality was computed per sample as the square root of Simpson's diversity index over productive rearrangements. TCRdb's version of the immuneACCESS table is confined to in-frame rearrangements and falls short of the full clone set. An unresolved V gene accounts for under half of the shortfall where checked; the remainder is of unknown origin. That table supplies the V and J calls and clone size; D and trimming were determined from the DNA. This sample lists about 83,000 clones; 75% to 90% were detected once. The top ten hold 3% of the sample.

From V the trimming removes 1 base and from J it removes 5 bases, while the gene matches leave 10 bases of the junction unaccounted for. Including cysteine and phenylalanine, the CDR3 has 18 amino acids. The CDR3 DNA has 54 bases and is translated from base 1. Based on the germline V gene, the CDR1 and CDR2 sequences are SGDLS and YYNGEE. This record comes from a study of blood T cell repertoires in COVID-19 (TCRdb year 2020). Concerning the study at large: The collaborator samples originated in the United States, Italy and Spain and spanned the acute and convalescent phases of COVID-19. Deeply sampled blood TCRbeta repertoires from subjects exposed to, actively infected with, or recovered from COVID-19 were included in the dataset. HLA class I and class II types, where available, came from metadata supplied by the sample provider rather than from assay-based typing. The repertoires were released in a freely available public database meant as a resource for research on the immune response to SARS-CoV-2. The sample metadata nearly always contained a de-identified subject ID, COVID-19 status, age in years and sex. The material from the prospective study consisted of cDNA or gDNA derived from T cells, B-cell-depleted T cells, or PBMCs. The samples were drawn from the first 160 participants of the ongoing ImmuneRACE study and from under 1,500 subjects provided by 6 global collaborators.

What the work shows at the level of the full study, not this receptor alone: The amount of clinical and demographic metadata varied by source and participant and was provided uncurated.

Sequenced sample: peripheral blood. The TCR originated in a woman aged 45-60 years with active or convalescent COVID-19. This chain joins TRBV9 to TRBJ1-6, with TRBD1 identical over 9 junction bases. At the DNA level, the sequence is TGTGCCAGCAGCGTAACTATGAGGGGGACAGGGAATAATTCACCCCTCCACTTT. It translates to CASSVTMRGTGNNSPLHF.